The 2 T cell receptor beta chains below all came from one sample that was sequenced in a study of shared clonotypes between healthy human individuals. Assay used: immunoSEQ multiplex PCR; TCRdb lists only in-frame clones, some missing. In the table there are more than 550,000 clones, 90% of which are singletons. Sequenced: memory CD8+ T cells from PBMCs. Subset here: CD45RO+ cells pooled with CCR7-negative TemRA cells. These receptors all come from a man aged 18 to 29 in good health. Some clones in this sample may be carry-over from other donors' samples.

The chain has TRBV6-5 and TRBJ1-5; no reliable D call. Between the trimmed V and J ends, which lost 2 bases and 6 bases, there was a span of 11 bases. Germline V lookup: CDR1 MNHEY, CDR2 SVGAGI. The CDR3 runs 14 residues. CDR3 DNA sequence: TGTGCCAGCAGTTACGATCCGAGCGGTCAGCCCCAGCATTTT. Protein product: CASSYDPSGQPQHF.

V usage is TRBV27 and J usage is TRBJ2-7, with 10 nucleotides matching TRBD1. Germline V gives CDR1 MNHEY, CDR2 SMNVEV (reference sequence). J gave up 0 bases and V 4 bases, and 6 bases lay outside the gene matches. The CDR3 totals 16 residues. The CDR3 loop reads CASSSKRTGGSYEQYF. CDR3 DNA sequence: TGTGCCAGCAGTTCTAAGAGGACAGGGGGCTCCTACGAGCAGTACTTC.